This T cell receptor beta chain emerged from a study of T cells in tuberculosis. Looking at the study overall: Sequenced TCRs come from CD1B-GMM tetramer-binding T cells.

Sequencing of TCR-alpha and TCR-beta chains was unpaired. The assay was immunoSEQ multiplex PCR, and TCRdb's table has in-frame clones only and misses some. Of about 88,000 clones in the sample, roughly 88% are singletons; the top ten hold approximately 1.9%. Cells were sorted from thawed PBMC rested overnight and stained with GMM-loaded CD1B tetramer, viability dye and anti-CD3. C32 glucose monomycolate from Rhodococcus equi was loaded onto the CD1B tetramers. This clone occurred once. The source is an adult woman with latent tuberculosis. Sequencing input: CD1b-GMM tetramer-negative cells sorted from PBMCs.

The CDR3 reads CASSQNLRDNNYGYTF. The CDR3 DNA reads as TGTGCCAGCAGTCAGAATTTACGGGACAATAACTATGGCTACACCTTC. The V gene is TRBV27, the J gene TRBJ1-2, with D possibly being TRBD1 (6 bases). Germline values: CDR1 MNHEY, CDR2 SMNVEV (reference sequence). V gave up 5 bases and J gave up 1 base, with 17 bases separating them. The CDR3 loop spans 16 amino acids.